This T cell receptor beta chain was recovered during a study of T cell clonality in common variable immunodeficiency. The CDR3 is made up of 11 amino acids. V was trimmed by 5 bases and J by 4 bases, leaving 8 bases between them. Looked up from germline, CDR1 is SQVTM and CDR2 is ANQGSEA. Study-wide points: CVID subjects shared fewer TCRbeta clones than healthy controls did. Reportedly, TCR beta sequences from common variable immunodeficiency showed fewer deletions and N-nucleotide insertions.

Caucasian heritage predominated among both patients and controls. Blood came from CVID subjects not ill and not taking immunomodulatory or immunosuppressive medication. Blood samples were heparinized, about 5 to 9 ml per donor. This table comes from immunoSEQ multiplex PCR, and its TCRdb copy is limited to in-frame clones, with some not included. Sampling found around 21,000 clones, none seen once. In regard to this clone: Its cognate antigen is unknown. From the germline J gene comes the end of the CDR3, since the read stops 3 residues before it.

The origin of this receptor is a human donor with common variable immunodeficiency. Material for sequencing was peripheral blood mononuclear cells. This chain connects TRBV29-1 to TRBJ1-2, with D possibly TRBD1 on 6 matching bases. The CDR3 is CSVTGFYGYTF. CDR3 DNA, as far as it was read: TGCAGCGTTACAGGGTTCTATGGC.